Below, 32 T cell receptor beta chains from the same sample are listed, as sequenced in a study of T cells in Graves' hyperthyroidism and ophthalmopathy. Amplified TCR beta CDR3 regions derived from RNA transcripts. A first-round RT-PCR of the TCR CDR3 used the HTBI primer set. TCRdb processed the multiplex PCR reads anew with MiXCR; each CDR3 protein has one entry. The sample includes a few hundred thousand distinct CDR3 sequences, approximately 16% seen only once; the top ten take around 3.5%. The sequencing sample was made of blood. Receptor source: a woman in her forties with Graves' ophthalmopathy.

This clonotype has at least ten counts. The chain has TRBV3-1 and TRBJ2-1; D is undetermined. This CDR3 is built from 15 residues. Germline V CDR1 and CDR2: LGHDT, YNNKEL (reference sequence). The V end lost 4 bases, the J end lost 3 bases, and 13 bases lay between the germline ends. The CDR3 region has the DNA TGTGCCAGCAGCCCTAACCGGGCGCTCTACAATGAGCAGTTCTTC. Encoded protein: CASSPNRALYNEQFF.

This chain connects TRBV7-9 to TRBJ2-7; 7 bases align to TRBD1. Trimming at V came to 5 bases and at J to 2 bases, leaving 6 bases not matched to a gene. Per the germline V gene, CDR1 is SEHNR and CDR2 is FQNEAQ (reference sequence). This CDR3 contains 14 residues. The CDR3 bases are TGTGCCAGCAGCGCAGGGGACAGACCCTACGAGCAGTACTTC. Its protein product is CASSAGDRPYEQYF.

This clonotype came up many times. In nucleotides, the CDR3 is TGCGCCAGCAGTCCGGGGAGTGCTACGCAGTATTTT. Its translation is CASSPGSATQYF. The gene calls are TRBV5-1 and TRBJ2-3, with D maybe TRBD2 (5 bases). CDR1 and CDR2 (germline): SGHRS, YFSETQ. The V end lost 5 bases, the J end lost 8 bases, and 12 bases lay between the germline ends. The CDR3 has 12 residues.

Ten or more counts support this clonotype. Here the CDR3 DNA reads TGTGCCAGCAGGGACGGCTCCTACAATGAGCAGTTCTTC. Translated: CASRDGSYNEQFF. V gene TRBV27 combines with J gene TRBJ2-1; D remains unclear. The germline V gene encodes CDR1 MNHEY and CDR2 SMNVEV (reference sequence). The CDR3 spans 13 residues. Trimming shortened V by 6 bases and J by 0 bases, and 6 bases separated the two germline ends.

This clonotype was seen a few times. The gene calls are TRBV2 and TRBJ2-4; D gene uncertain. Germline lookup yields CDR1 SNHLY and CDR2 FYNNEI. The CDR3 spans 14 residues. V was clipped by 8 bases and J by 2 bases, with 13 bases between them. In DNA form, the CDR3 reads TGTGCCAGCCTCCCTGATGGCCCCAAAAACATTCAGTACTTC. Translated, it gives CASLPDGPKNIQYF. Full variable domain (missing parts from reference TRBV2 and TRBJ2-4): EPEVTQTPSHQVTQMGQEVILRCVPISNHLYFYWYRQILGQKVEFLVSFYNNEISEKSEIFDDQFSVERPDGSNFTLKIRSTKLEDSAMYFCASLPDGPKNIQYFGAGTRLSVL.

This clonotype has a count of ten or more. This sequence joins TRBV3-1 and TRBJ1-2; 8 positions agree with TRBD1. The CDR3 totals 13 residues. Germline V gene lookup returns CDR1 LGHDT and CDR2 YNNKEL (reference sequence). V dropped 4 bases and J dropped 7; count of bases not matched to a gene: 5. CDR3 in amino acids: CASSRGQGRGYTF. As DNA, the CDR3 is TGTGCCAGCAGCCGCGGACAGGGACGTGGCTACACCTTC.

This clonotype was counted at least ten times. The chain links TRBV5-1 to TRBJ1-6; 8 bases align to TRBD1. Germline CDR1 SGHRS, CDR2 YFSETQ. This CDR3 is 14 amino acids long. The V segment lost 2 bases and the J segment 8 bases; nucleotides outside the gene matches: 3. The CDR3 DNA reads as TGCGCCAGCAGCTTTGGACAGGGTGATTCACCCCTCCACTTT. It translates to CASSFGQGDSPLHF.

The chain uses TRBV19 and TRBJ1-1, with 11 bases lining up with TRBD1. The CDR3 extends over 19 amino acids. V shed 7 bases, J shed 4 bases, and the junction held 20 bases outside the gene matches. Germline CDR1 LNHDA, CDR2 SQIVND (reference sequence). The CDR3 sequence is CASTPSHPDRGPLGTEAFF. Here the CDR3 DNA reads TGTGCCAGTACCCCTTCCCACCCGGACAGGGGGCCGTTGGGCACTGAAGCTTTCTTT. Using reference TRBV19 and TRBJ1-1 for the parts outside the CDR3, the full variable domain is DGGITQSPKYLFRKEGQNVTLSCEQNLNHDAMYWYRQDPGQGLRLIYYSQIVNDFQKGDIAEGYSVSREKKESFPLTVTSAQKNPTAFYLCASTPSHPDRGPLGTEAFFGQGTRLTVV.

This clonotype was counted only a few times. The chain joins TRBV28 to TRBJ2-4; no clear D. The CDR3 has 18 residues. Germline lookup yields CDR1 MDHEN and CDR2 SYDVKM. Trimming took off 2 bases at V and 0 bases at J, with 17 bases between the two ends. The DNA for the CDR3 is TGTGCCAGCAGTTTAGTAACGGTGAGAAGGCCAGCCAAAAACATTCAGTACTTC. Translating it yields CASSLVTVRRPAKNIQYF.

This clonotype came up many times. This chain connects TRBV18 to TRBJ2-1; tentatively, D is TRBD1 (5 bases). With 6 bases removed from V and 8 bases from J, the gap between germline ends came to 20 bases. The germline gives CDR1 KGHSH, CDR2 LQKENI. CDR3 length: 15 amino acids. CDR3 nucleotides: TGTGCCAGCTCCCCTCCCGGGTCTGAAGGGGATGAGCAGTTCTTC. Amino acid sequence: CASSPPGSEGDEQFF.

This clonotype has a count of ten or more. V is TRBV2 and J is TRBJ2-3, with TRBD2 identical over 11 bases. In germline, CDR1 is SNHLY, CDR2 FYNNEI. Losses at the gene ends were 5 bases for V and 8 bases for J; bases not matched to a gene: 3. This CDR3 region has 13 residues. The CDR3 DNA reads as TGTGCCAGCAGTACTAGCGGGGGAGCTACGCAGTATTTT. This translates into CASSTSGGATQYF.

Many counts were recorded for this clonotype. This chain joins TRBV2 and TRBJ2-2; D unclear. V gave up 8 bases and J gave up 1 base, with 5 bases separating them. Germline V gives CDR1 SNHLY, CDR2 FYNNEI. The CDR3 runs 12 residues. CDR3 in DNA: TGTGCCAGCCGAGTGAACACCGGGGAGCTGTTTTTT. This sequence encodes CASRVNTGELFF.

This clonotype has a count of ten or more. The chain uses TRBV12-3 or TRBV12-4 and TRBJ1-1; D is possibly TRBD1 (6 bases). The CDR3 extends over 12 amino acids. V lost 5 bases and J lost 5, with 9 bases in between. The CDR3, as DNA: TGTGCCAGCAGTAAGGGGGGAACTGAAGCTTTCTTT. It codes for CASSKGGTEAFF.

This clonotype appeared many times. The CDR3 DNA is TGTGCCAGCAGTCTTTACCCTTTCTACGAGCAGTACTTC. Translation: CASSLYPFYEQYF. J is TRBJ2-7 and V is TRBV6-1, with no clear D. CDR1 and CDR2 from the germline V gene are MNHNS and SASEGT. V shed 5 bases and J shed 3 bases, with 11 bases lying between them. CDR3 length: 13 residues.

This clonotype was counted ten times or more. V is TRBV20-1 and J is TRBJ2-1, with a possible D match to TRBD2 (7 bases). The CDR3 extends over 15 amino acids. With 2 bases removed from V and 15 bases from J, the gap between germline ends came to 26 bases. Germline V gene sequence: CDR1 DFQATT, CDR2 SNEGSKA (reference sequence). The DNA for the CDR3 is TGCAGTGCTAGAAATACCGGGGGGCCCTGGGGTGGTAGGTTCTTC. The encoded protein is CSARNTGGPWGGRFF.

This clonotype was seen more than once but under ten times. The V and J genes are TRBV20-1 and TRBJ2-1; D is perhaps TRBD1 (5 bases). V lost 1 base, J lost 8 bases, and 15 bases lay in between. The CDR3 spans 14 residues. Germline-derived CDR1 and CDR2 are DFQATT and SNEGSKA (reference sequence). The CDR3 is CSARGLVGAYEQFF. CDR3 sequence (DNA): TGCAGTGCTAGAGGCCTCGTAGGGGCCTATGAGCAGTTCTTC.

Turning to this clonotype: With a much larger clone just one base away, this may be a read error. The CDR3 region is CASPSRTGVNEKLFF. The CDR3 region has the DNA TGTGCCAGCCCCTCGCGGACCGGAGTTAATGAAAAACTGTTTTTT. The chain combines TRBV5-8 with TRBJ1-4, with D uncertain. CDR3 length: 15 amino acids. Trimming took off 7 bases at V and 4 bases at J, with 17 bases between the two ends. CDR1 and CDR2 from the germline V gene are SGHTS and YDEGEE.

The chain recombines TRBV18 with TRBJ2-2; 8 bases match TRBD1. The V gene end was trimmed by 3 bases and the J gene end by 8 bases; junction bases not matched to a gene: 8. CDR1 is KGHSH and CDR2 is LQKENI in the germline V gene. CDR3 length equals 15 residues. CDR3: CASSPRQGAFGELFF. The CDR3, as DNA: TGTGCCAGCTCACCCCGGCAGGGGGCGTTTGGGGAGCTGTTTTTT.

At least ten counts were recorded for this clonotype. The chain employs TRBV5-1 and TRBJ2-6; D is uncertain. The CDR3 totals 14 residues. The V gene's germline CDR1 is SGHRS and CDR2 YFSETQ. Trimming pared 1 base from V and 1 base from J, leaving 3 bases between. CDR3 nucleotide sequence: TGCGCCAGCAGCTTGCTTTCTGGGGCCAACGTCCTGACTTTC. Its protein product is CASSLLSGANVLTF. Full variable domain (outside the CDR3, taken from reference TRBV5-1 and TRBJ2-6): KAGVTQTPRYLIKTRGQQVTLSCSPISGHRSVSWYQQTPGQGLQFLFEYFSETQRNKGNFPGRFSGRQFSNSRSEMNVSTLELGDSALYLCASSLLSGANVLTFGAGSRLTVL.

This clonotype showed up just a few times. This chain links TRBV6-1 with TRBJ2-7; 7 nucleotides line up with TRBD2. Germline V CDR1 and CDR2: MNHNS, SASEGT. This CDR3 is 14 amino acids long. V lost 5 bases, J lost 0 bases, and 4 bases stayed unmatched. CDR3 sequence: CASSIRDYSYEQYF. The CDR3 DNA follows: TGTGCCAGCAGTATCCGGGACTACTCCTACGAGCAGTACTTC.

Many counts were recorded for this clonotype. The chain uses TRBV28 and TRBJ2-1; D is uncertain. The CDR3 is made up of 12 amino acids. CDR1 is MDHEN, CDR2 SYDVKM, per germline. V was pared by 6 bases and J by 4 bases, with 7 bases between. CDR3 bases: TGTGCCAGCAGCCGACCTTACAATGAGCAGTTCTTC. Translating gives CASSRPYNEQFF. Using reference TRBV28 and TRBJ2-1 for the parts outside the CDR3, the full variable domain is DVKVTQSSRYLVKRTGEKVFLECVQDMDHENMFWYRQDPGLGLRLIYFSYDVKMKEKGDIPEGYSVSREKKERFSLILESASTNQTSMYLCASSRPYNEQFFGPGTRLTVL.

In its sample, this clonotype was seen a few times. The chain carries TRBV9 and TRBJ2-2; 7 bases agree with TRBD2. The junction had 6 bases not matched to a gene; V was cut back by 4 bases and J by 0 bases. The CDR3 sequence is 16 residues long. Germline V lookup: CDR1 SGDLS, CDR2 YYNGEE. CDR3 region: CASSPSSGPNTGELFF. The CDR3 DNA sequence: TGTGCCAGCAGCCCTTCTAGCGGTCCGAACACCGGGGAGCTGTTTTTT.

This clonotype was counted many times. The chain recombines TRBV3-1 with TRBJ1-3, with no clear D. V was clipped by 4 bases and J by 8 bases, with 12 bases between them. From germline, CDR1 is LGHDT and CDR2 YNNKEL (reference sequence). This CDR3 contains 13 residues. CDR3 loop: CASSRPSGHTIYF. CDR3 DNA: TGTGCCAGCAGCCGACCCAGCGGACACACCATATATTTT.

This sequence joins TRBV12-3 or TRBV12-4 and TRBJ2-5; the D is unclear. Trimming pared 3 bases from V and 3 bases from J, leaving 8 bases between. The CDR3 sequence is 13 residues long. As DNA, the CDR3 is TGTGCCAGCAGTTTTGGACCGAAAGAGACCCAGTACTTC. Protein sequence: CASSFGPKETQYF.

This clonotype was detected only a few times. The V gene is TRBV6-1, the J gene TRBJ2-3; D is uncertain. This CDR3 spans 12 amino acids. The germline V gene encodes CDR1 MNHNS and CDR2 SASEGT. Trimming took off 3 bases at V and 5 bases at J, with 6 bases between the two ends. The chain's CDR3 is CASSDLGDTQYF. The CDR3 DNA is TGTGCCAGCAGTGACCTGGGAGATACGCAGTATTTT.

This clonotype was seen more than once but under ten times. The CDR3 reads CSSRGSYEQYF. Written as DNA, the CDR3 is TGCAGCAGCAGGGGAAGCTACGAGCAGTACTTC. The chain uses TRBV29-1 and TRBJ2-7; possibly TRBD1 for D (6 bases). The CDR3 sequence is 11 residues long. CDR1 is SQVTM and CDR2 is ANQGSEA in the germline V gene. The V gene lost 8 bases and the J gene lost 3 bases, with 11 bases spanning the gap.

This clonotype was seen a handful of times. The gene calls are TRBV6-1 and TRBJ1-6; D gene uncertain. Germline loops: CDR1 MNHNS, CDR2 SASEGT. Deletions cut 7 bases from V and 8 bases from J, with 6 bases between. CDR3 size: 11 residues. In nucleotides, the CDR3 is TGTGCCAGCACGATGTATTCACCCCTCCACTTT. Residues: CASTMYSPLHF.

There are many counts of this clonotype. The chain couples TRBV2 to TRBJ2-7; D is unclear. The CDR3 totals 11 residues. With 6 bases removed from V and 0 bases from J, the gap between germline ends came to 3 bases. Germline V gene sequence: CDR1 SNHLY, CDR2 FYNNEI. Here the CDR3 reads CASRLSYEQYF. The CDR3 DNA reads TGTGCCAGCAGACTCTCCTACGAGCAGTACTTC. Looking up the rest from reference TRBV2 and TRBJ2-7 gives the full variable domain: EPEVTQTPSHQVTQMGQEVILRCVPISNHLYFYWYRQILGQKVEFLVSFYNNEISEKSEIFDDQFSVERPDGSNFTLKIRSTKLEDSAMYFCASRLSYEQYFGPGTRLTVT.

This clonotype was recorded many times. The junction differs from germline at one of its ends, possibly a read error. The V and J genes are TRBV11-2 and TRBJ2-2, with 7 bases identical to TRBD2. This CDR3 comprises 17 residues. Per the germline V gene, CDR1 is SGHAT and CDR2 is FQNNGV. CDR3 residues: CASSPSLAGVDTGELLF. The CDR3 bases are TGTGCCAGCAGCCCCTCCCTGGCGGGAGTGGACACCGGGGAGCTGCTTTTT.

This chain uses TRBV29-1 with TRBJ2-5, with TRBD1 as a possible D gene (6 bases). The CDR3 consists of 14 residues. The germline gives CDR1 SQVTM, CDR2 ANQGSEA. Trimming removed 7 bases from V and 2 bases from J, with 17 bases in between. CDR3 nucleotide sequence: TGCAGCGGGGTAACGGACAGCAAACAAGAGACCCAGTACTTC. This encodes CSGVTDSKQETQYF.

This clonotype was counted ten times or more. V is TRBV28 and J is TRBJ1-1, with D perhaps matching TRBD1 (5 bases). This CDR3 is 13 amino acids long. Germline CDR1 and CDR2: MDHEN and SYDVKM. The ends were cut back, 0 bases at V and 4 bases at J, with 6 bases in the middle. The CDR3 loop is CASSLWGGTEAFF. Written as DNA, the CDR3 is TGTGCCAGCAGTTTATGGGGGGGCACTGAAGCTTTCTTT. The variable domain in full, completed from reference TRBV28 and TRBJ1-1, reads DVKVTQSSRYLVKRTGEKVFLECVQDMDHENMFWYRQDPGLGLRLIYFSYDVKMKEKGDIPEGYSVSREKKERFSLILESASTNQTSMYLCASSLWGGTEAFFGQGTRLTVV.

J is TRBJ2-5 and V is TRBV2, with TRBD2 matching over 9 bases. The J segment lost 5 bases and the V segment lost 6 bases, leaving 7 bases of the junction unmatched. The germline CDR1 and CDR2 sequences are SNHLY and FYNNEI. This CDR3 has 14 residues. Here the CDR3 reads CASRGTSPLETQYF. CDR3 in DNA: TGTGCCAGCAGGGGGACTAGCCCGCTGGAGACCCAGTACTTC.